The clone carrying this T cell receptor beta chain is deemed medium-sized (0.01 to 0.1%). This entry belongs to a study of blood T cell repertoires in COVID-19. Background on the study: From T cells, B-cell-depleted T cells, or PBMCs came the material, which was cDNA or gDNA.

Assay used: immunoSEQ multiplex PCR; TCRdb lists only in-frame clones, some missing. The sample has around 40,000 clones; 86% are singletons. The CDR3 has 13 amino acids. The germline V and J ends were trimmed by 2 bases and 3 bases, with 5 bases remaining between them. Germline V gene sequence: CDR1 LNHDA, CDR2 SQIVND (reference sequence). V is TRBV19 and J is TRBJ1-5; D gene ambiguous. This clonotype was sampled from a man aged 55 to 70 with active COVID-19. Sequences were obtained from peripheral blood. In nucleotides, the CDR3 is TGTGCCAGTAGTATAACACCCAATCAGCCCCAGCATTTT. As protein: CASSITPNQPQHF.